These T cell receptor beta chains were read from a single sample in a study of cytomegalovirus exposure and HLA in healthy donors. Some clones are missing from TCRdb's copy, which holds only in-frame ones; the method was immunoSEQ multiplex PCR. The sample holds 150,000 to 200,000 clones, approximately 80% seen once. The material sequenced was PBMCs. Receptors originate from a woman younger than 45 in good health and CMV-seropositive. CDR3s include the opening cysteine and the closing phenylalanine or tryptophan. The order of the fields is D gene, J gene, V gene, CDR3 protein. D genes are given only for firm matches.

>-|TRBJ1-5|TRBV2
CASRGSGNGQPQHF
>-|TRBJ1-1|TRBV2
CASRGVGGRNTEAFF
>TRBD2|TRBJ2-1|TRBV5-4
CASSLVTGGPLEQFF
>TRBD1|TRBJ1-1|TRBV5-1
CASSLGQGGSEAFF
>-|TRBJ1-1|TRBV7-2
CASSLETRMRNTEAFF
>-|TRBJ2-3|TRBV29-1
CSVEGDITTDTQYF
>-|TRBJ1-4|TRBV15
CATSRDSENEKLFF
>TRBD2|TRBJ2-1|TRBV19
CASSITSGGLSYNEQFF
>-|TRBJ1-5|TRBV27
CASSLQAHQPQHF
>-|TRBJ2-7|TRBV19
CASSIADRLYEQYF
>-|TRBJ1-5|TRBV30
CAWSVDQEDQPQHF
>-|TRBJ1-5|TRBV25-1
CASSEEGGNQPQHF
>-|TRBJ2-7|TRBV4-3
CASSQWTAYEQYF
>TRBD1|TRBJ1-1|TRBV5-4
CASSFPYRGNTEAFF
>-|TRBJ2-3|TRBV9
CASSVTTGAEQYF
>TRBD2|TRBJ2-3|TRBV4-2
CASRPGGGSTDTQYF
>TRBD2|TRBJ2-1|TRBV28
CASSFSGGAVYNEQFF
>-|TRBJ2-1|TRBV11-2
CASSLVAPSVHEQFF
>TRBD1|TRBJ1-1|TRBV6-1
CASSSGQGHTEAFF
>TRBD1|TRBJ1-2|TRBV27
CASSWTGGSGYTF
>-|TRBJ1-5|TRBV30
CAWRGGDSNQPQHF
>TRBD1|TRBJ2-1|TRBV19
CASSPGQSYNEQFF
>TRBD2|TRBJ2-5|TRBV4-1
CASSQGETSGGEETQYF
>TRBD2|TRBJ2-7|TRBV4-1
CASSQDIGGGAFEQYF
>-|TRBJ1-1|TRBV5-1
CASSLDRVLTEAFF
>TRBD1|TRBJ2-7|TRBV30
CASSVDRVFPYEQYF
>TRBD1|TRBJ2-2|TRBV2
CASSSGTGRIGELFF
>-|TRBJ2-3|TRBV7-3
CASSHQGSRTDTQYF
>TRBD1|TRBJ1-5|TRBV11-2
CASSPTGVGNQPQHF
>TRBD1|TRBJ1-1|TRBV10-1
CASSPDRVNTEAFF
>TRBD1|TRBJ1-2|TRBV7-9
CASSRQGADGYTF
>-|TRBJ2-5|TRBV6-5
CASSSYGETQYF
>TRBD1|TRBJ1-2|TRBV30
CAWRQGPTYGYTF
>TRBD2|TRBJ2-7|TRBV4-1
CASSPGTSGPPRGEQYF
>TRBD2|TRBJ2-1|TRBV11-3
CASSFRTRNEQFF
>-|TRBJ2-7|TRBV2
CASSYVGGYEQYF
>TRBD1|TRBJ2-1|TRBV11-3
CASSATGVVEQFF
>-|TRBJ1-2|TRBV6-4
CAREYGGYTF
>TRBD1|TRBJ1-4|TRBV2
CASSRGTVAANEKLFF
>TRBD1|TRBJ2-7|TRBV7-8
CASSLARDRTFARQYF
>-|TRBJ1-2|TRBV29-1
CSLEGRRDGYTF
>TRBD2|TRBJ2-7|TRBV27
CASSLLRSGGGEEQYF
>-|TRBJ1-6|TRBV4-1
CASSPGQSFSPLHF
>-|TRBJ1-1|TRBV28
CASSLWGGRNTEAFF
>TRBD1|TRBJ1-1|TRBV2
CASNSQGMDTEAFF
>-|TRBJ1-2|TRBV4-1
CASSHVLSPGYTF
>TRBD1|TRBJ2-7|TRBV13
CASTQDRAYEQYF
>-|TRBJ2-6|TRBV7-9
CASSGSSGANVLTF
>-|TRBJ2-1|TRBV4-3
CASSQETLQGEQFF
>-|TRBJ2-2|TRBV10-3
CAIKGRGTGELFF
>-|TRBJ1-3|TRBV7-9
CASSILGGNTIYF
>-|TRBJ2-7|TRBV7-8
CASSRLTGEQYF
>-|TRBJ2-1|TRBV27
CASSLGLESVGEQFF
>-|TRBJ2-1|TRBV5-1
CASSLGGASYNEQFF
>TRBD2|TRBJ2-1|TRBV5-1
CASSLEGRGGYNEQFF
>-|TRBJ1-2|TRBV19
CASSIPTGTYGYTF
>-|-|TRBV6-6
CASSGRRGNEQYF
>TRBD1|TRBJ2-7|TRBV7-8
CASSWRSGQGAYEQYF
>TRBD2|TRBJ2-4|TRBV11-2
CASSSSKAKREYNIQYF